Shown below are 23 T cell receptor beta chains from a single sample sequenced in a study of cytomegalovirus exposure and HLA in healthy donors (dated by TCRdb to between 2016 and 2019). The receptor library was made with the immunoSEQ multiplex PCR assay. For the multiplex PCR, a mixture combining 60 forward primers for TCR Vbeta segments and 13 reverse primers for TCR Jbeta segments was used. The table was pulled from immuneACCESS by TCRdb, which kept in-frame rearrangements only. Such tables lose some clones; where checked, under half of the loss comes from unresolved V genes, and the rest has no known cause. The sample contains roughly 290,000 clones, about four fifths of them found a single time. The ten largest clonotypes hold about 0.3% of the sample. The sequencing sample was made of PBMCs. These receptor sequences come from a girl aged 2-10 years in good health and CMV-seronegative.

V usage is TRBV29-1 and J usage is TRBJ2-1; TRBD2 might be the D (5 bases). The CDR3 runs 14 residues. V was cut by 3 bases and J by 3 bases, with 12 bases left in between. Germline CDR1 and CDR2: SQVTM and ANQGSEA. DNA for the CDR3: TGCAGCGTTGACATAAGCGGATTCTACAATGAGCAGTTCTTC. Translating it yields CSVDISGFYNEQFF.

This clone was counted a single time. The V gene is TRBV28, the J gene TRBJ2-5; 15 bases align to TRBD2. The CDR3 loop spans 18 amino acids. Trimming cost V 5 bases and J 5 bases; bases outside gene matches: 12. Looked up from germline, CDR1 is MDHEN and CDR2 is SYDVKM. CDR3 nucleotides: TGTGCCAGCAGTCTCCGGACTAGCGGGGGGGCCTTGCGCGAGACCCAGTACTTC. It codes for CASSLRTSGGALRETQYF.

CDR3 DNA: TGTGCCAGTAGTATGTCCGGCTACGAGCAGTACTTC. Amino acid sequence: CASSMSGYEQYF. This chain links TRBV19 with TRBJ2-7, with D uncertain. Trimming left V 3 bases short and J 3 bases short, with 6 bases between. The CDR3 contains 12 residues. From germline, CDR1 is LNHDA and CDR2 SQIVND (reference sequence). The complete variable domain, with remaining parts taken from reference TRBV19 and TRBJ2-7, reads DGGITQSPKYLFRKEGQNVTLSCEQNLNHDAMYWYRQDPGQGLRLIYYSQIVNDFQKGDIAEGYSVSREKKESFPLTVTSAQKNPTAFYLCASSMSGYEQYFGPGTRLTVT.

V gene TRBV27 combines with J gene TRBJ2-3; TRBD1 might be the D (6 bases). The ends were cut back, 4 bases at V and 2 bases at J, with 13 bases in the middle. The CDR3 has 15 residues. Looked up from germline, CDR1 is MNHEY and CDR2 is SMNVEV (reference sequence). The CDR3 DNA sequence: TGTGCCAGCAGTTCTGACAGGCCAATCACAGATACGCAGTATTTT. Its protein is CASSSDRPITDTQYF.

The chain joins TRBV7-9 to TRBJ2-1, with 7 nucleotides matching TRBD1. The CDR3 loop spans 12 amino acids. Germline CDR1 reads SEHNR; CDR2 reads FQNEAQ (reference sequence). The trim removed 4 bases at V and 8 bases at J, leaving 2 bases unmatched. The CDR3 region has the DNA TGTGCCAGCAGCTCACAGGGGTATGAGCAGTTCTTC. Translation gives CASSSQGYEQFF. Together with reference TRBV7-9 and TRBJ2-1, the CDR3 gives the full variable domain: DTGVSQNPRHKITKRGQNVTFRCDPISEHNRLYWYRQTLGQGPEFLTYFQNEAQLEKSRLLSDRFSAERPKGSFSTLEIQRTEQGDSAMYLCASSSQGYEQFFGPGTRLTVL.

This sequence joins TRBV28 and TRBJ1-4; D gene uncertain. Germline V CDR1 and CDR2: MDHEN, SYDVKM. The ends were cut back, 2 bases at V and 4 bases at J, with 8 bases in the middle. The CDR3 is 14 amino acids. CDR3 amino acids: CASSLLSFNEKLFF. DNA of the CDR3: TGTGCCAGCAGTTTACTGAGCTTTAATGAAAAACTGTTTTTT.

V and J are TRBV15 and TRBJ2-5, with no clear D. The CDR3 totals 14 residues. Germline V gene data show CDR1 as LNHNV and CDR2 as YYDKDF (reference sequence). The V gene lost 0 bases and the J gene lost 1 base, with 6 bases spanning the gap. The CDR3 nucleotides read TGTGCCACCAGCAGAGATATCGGCCAAGAGACCCAGTACTTC. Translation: CATSRDIGQETQYF. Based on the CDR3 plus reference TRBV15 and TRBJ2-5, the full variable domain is DAMVIQNPRYQVTQFGKPVTLSCSQTLNHNVMYWYQQKSSQAPKLLFHYYDKDFNNEADTPDNFQSRRPNTSFCFLDIRSPGLGDTAMYLCATSRDIGQETQYFGPGTRLLVL.

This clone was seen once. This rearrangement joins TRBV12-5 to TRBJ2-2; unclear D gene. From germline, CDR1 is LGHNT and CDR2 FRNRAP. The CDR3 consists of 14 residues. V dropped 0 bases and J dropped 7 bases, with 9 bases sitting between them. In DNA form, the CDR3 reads TGTGCTAGTGGTTTGGTATGGTTTAGCGGGGAGCTGTTTTTT. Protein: CASGLVWFSGELFF.

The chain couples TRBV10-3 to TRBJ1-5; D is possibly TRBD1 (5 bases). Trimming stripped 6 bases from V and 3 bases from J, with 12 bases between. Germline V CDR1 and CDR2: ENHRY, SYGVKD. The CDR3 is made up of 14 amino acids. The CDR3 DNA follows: TGTGCCATCAGGGCAGGGACTGACAATCAGCCCCAGCATTTT. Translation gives CAIRAGTDNQPQHF.

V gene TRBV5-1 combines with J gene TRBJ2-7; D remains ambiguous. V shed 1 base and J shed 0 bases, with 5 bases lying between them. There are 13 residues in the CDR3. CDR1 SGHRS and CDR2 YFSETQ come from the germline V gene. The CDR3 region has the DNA TGCGCCAGCAGCTTGCCATTCTCCTACGAGCAGTACTTC. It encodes CASSLPFSYEQYF.

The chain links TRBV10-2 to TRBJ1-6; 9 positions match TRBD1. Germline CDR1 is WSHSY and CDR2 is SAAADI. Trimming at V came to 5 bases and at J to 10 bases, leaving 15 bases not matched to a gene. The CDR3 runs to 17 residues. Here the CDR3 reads CASSKRNRDRVTSPLHF. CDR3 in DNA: TGCGCCAGCAGTAAAAGAAACCGGGACAGGGTTACCTCACCCCTCCACTTT.

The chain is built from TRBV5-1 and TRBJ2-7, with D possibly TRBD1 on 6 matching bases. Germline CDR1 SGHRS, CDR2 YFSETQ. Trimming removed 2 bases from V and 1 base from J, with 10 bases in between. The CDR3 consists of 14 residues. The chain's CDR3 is CASSLGQTSYEQYF. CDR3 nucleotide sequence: TGCGCCAGCAGCTTAGGACAGACTTCCTACGAGCAGTACTTC.

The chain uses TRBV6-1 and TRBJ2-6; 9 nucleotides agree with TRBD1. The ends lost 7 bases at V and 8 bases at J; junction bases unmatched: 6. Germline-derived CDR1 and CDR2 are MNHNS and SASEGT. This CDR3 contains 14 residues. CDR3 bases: TGTGCCAGCACTCCACAGGGGGCGACCAACGTCCTGACTTTC. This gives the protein CASTPQGATNVLTF.

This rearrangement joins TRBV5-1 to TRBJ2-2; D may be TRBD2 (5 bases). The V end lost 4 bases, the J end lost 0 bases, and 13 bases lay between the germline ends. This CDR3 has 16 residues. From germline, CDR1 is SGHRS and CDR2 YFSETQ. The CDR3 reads CASSPRLYSNTGELFF. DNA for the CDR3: TGCGCCAGCAGCCCCCGACTATACTCGAACACCGGGGAGCTGTTTTTT.

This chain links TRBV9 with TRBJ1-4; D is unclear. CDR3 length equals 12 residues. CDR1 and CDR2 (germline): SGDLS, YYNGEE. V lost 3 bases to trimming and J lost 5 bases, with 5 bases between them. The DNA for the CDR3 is TGTGCCAGCAGCGCGGGAAATGAAAAACTGTTTTTT. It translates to CASSAGNEKLFF.

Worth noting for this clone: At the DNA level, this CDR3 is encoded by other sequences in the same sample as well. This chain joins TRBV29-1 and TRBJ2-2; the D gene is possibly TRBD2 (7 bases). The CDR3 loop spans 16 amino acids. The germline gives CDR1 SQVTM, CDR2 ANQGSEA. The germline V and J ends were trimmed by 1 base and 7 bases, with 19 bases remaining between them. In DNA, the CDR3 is TGCAGCGTTGAAGGCAGGGGCCCCCGCGGGGGCGGGGAGCTGTTTTTT. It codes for CSVEGRGPRGGGELFF.

CDR3 sequence reads: CASSLGDRGTTNEKLFF. The CDR3 coding sequence is TGTGCCAGCAGCTTAGGGGACAGAGGAACAACTAATGAAAAACTGTTTTTT. This chain connects TRBV7-9 to TRBJ1-4; 7 bases match TRBD1. The CDR3 sequence is 17 residues long. The germline CDR1 and CDR2 sequences are SEHNR and FQNEAQ (reference sequence). The junction had 5 bases not matched to a gene; V was cut back by 1 base and J by 0 bases.

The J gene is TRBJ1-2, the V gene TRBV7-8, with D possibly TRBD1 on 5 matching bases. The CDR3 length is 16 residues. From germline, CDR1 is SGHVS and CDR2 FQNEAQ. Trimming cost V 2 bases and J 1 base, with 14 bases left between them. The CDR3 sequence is CASSLWQGERNYGYTF. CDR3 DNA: TGTGCCAGCAGCTTATGGCAGGGCGAACGTAACTATGGCTACACCTTC.

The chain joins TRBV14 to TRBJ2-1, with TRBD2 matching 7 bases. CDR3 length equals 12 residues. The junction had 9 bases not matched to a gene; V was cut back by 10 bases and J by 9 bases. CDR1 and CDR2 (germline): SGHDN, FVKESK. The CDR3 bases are TGTGCCACCGGGGGGAGTTGGGGTGAGCAGTTCTTC. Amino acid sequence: CATGGSWGEQFF.

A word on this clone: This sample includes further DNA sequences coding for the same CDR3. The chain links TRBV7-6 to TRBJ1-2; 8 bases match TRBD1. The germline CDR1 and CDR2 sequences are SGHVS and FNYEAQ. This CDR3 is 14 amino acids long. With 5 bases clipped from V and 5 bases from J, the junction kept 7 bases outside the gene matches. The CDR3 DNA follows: TGTGCCAGCAGCCTGGGAACAGGGGGTTATGGCTACACCTTC. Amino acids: CASSLGTGGYGYTF.

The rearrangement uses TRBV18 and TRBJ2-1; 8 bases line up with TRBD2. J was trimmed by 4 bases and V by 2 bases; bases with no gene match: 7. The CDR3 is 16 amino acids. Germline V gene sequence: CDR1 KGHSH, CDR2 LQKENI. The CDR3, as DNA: TGTGCCAGCTCACCAATCCAGCGGGGGCCTTACAATGAGCAGTTCTTC. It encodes CASSPIQRGPYNEQFF.

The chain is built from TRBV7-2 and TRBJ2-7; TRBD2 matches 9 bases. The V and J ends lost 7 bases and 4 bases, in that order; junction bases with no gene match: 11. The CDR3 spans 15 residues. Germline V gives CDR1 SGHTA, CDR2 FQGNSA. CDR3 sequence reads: CASTPQRGVGYEQYF. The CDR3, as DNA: TGTGCCAGCACCCCTCAGCGGGGGGTGGGGTACGAGCAGTACTTC. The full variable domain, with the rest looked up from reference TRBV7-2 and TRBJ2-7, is GAGVSQSPSNKVTEKGKDVELRCDPISGHTALYWYRQSLGQGLEFLIYFQGNSAPDKSGLPSDRFSAERTGGSVSTLTIQRTQQEDSAVYLCASTPQRGVGYEQYFGPGTRLTVT.

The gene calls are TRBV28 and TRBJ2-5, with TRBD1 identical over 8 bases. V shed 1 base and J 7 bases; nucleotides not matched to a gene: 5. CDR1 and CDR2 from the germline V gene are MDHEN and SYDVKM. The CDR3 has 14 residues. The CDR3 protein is CASSLYRDRWTQYF. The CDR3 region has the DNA TGTGCCAGCAGTTTATATCGGGACAGGTGGACCCAGTACTTC.